This TCR beta chain was profiled in a study of cytomegalovirus exposure and HLA in healthy donors. Broader study findings: By a later analysis, the bulk of CMV-associated TCR beta chains appeared HLA-restricted.

Amplification used 60 Vbeta primers and 13 Jbeta primers. Sequencing used immunoSEQ multiplex PCR; TCRdb keeps in-frame clones, though not all of them. The data contain 140,000 or so clones, 66% of them singletons. About this clone itself: Its antigen remains unidentified.

These donors, healthy bone marrow donors, were studied. V was pared by 5 bases and J by 0 bases, with 4 bases of the junction left unmatched. Germline loops: CDR1 LGHNA, CDR2 YSLEER. The CDR3 sequence is 15 residues long. The sequenced sample was PBMCs. The TCR sequence derives from a woman in her sixties or seventies in good health and CMV-seronegative. This rearrangement joins TRBV4-3 to TRBJ1-3, with 7 bases matching TRBD1. The CDR3 sequence is CASSSTGVSGNTIYF. CDR3 DNA: TGCGCCAGCAGCTCCACAGGGGTCTCTGGAAACACCATATATTTT.